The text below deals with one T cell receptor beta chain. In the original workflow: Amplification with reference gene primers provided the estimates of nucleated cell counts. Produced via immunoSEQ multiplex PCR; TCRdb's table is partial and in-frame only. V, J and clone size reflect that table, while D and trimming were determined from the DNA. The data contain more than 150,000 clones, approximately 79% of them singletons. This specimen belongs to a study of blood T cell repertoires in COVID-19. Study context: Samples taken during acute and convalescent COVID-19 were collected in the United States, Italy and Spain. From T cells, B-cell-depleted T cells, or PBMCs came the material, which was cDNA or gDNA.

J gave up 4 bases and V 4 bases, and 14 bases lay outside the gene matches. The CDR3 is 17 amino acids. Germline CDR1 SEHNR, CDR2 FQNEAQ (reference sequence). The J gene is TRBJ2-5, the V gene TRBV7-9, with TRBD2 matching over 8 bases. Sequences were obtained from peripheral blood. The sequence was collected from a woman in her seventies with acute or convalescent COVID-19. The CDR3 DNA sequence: TGTGCCAGCAGCTCGAGGCGGGGGGATAGTTCCTTAGAGACCCAGTACTTC. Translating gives CASSSRRGDSSLETQYF. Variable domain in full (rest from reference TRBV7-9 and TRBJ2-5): DTGVSQNPRHKITKRGQNVTFRCDPISEHNRLYWYRQTLGQGPEFLTYFQNEAQLEKSRLLSDRFSAERPKGSFSTLEIQRTEQGDSAMYLCASSSRRGDSSLETQYFGPGTRLLVL.